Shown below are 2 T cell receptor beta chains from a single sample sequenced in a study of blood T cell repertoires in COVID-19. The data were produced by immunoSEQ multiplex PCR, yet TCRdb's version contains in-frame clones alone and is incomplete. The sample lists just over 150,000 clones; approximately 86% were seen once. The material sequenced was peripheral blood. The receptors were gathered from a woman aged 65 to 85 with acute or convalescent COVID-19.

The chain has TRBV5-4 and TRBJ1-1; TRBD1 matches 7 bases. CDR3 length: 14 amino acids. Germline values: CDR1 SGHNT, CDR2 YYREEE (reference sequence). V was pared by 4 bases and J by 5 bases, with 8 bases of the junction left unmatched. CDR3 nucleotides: TGTGCCAGCAGCCGCTGGGACAGTGGAACTGAAGCTTTCTTT. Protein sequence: CASSRWDSGTEAFF.

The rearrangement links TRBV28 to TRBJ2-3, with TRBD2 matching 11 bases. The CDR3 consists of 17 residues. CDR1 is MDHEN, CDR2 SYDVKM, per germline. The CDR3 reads CARRTSGGLAGTDTQYF. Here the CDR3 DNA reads TGTGCACGACGAACTAGCGGGGGCCTAGCAGGGACAGATACGCAGTATTTT.